What follows is one T cell receptor (beta chain) and its context. Its specificity is unknown. Between the trimmed V and J ends, which lost 6 bases and 2 bases, there was a span of 7 bases. Germline CDR1 MDHEN, CDR2 SYDVKM. The CDR3 runs 13 residues. Both 60 Vbeta primers and 13 Jbeta primers went into the PCR. The protocol was immunoSEQ multiplex PCR, while the TCRdb copy is restricted to in-frame clones and leaves out a portion. The data hold about 190,000 clones, with around 85% observed a single time. The data belong to a study of cytomegalovirus exposure and HLA in healthy donors. The study's findings and limits: Apart from CMV serostatus, no immune exposure information was available. A later analysis reportedly found fewer N-insertions in an Asian-associated ancestry cluster than the approximately 700-donor mean. With later analysis, a missense DCLRE1C variant became linked to TCR beta V- and J-gene trimming.

This clonotype was obtained from a boy younger than 10 in good health and CMV-seronegative. V is TRBV28 and J is TRBJ2-2; D is ambiguous. Sequenced: PBMCs. CDR3 nucleotide sequence: TGTGCCAGCAGGTCAGGTAACACCGGGGAGCTGTTTTTT. Protein product: CASRSGNTGELFF.